This T cell receptor beta chain was retrieved from a study of shared clonotypes between healthy human individuals. The study, taken as a whole, reports: Exclusively blood specimens were collected; tissue repertoires likely differ.

The CDR3 extends over 15 amino acids. Trimming removed 8 bases at V and 4 bases at J, with 19 bases between. Germline V gene sequence: CDR1 MNHEY, CDR2 SMNVEV (reference sequence). The sorted-subset replicate PCRs were given around 0.2 ug DNA, which is tens of thousands of T cell genomes. Sequenced by immunoSEQ multiplex PCR; TCRdb stores in-frame clones only, minus some. The repertoire has 950,000 to 1,200,000 clones, roughly 80% of them found once; the top ten carry roughly 0.9%. Regarding this clone: Its cognate antigen is unknown.

The chain couples TRBV27 to TRBJ2-3, with D maybe TRBD2 (5 bases). The source material was memory CD4+ T cells from PBMCs. Subset noted: CD45RA-negative fraction. This receptor was taken from a man aged 18 to 30 in good health. Some clones in this sample may be carry-over from other donors' samples. CDR3 DNA sequence: TGTGCCAGCGGCTTCCGGGGTCTCGATCCAGATACGCAGTATTTT. The encoded protein is CASGFRGLDPDTQYF.